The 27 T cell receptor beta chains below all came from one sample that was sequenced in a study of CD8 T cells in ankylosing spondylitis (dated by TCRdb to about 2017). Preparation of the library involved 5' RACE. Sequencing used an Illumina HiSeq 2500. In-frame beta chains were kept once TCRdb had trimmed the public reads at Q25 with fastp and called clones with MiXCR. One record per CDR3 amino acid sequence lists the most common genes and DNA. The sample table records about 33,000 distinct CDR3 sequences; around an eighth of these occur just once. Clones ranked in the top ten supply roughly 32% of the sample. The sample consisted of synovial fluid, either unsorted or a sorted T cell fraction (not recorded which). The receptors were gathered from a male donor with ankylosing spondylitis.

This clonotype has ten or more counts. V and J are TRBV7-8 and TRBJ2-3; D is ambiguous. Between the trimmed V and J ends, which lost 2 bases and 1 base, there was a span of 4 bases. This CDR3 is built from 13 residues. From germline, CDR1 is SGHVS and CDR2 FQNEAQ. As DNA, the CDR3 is TGTGCCAGCAGCTTAACGGGCACAGATACGCAGTATTTT. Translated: CASSLTGTDTQYF.

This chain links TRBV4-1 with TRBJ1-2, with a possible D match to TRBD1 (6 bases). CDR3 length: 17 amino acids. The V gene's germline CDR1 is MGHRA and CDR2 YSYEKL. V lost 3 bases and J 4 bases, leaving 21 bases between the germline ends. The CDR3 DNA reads TGCGCCAGCAGCCACCCCTCGCCTCAGGGGCCACCCTATGGCTACACCTTC. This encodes CASSHPSPQGPPYGYTF.

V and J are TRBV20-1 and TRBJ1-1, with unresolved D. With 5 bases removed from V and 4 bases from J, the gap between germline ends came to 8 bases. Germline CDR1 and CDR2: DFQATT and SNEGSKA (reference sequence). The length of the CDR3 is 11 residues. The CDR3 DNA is TGCAGTGCTGCCCCGGGCACTGAAGCTTTCTTT. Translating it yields CSAAPGTEAFF.

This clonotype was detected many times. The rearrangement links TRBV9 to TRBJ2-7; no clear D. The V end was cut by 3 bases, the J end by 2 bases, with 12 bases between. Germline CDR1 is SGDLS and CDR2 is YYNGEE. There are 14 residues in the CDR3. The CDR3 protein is CASSEGGETYEQYF. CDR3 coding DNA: TGTGCCAGCAGCGAGGGCGGTGAGACCTACGAGCAGTACTTC.

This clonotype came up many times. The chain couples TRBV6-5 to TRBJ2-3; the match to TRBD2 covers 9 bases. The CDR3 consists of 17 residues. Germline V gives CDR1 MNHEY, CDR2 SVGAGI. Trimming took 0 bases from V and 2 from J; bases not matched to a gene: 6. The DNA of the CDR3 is TGTGCCAGCAGTTACTCCATTAGCGGGAGCCTCACAGATACGCAGTATTTT. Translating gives CASSYSISGSLTDTQYF.

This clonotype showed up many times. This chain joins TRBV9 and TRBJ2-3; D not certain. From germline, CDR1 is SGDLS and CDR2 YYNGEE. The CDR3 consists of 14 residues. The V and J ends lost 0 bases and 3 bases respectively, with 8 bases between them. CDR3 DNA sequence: TGTGCCAGCAGCGTAGAGCAGGCGACAGATACGCAGTATTTT. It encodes CASSVEQATDTQYF.

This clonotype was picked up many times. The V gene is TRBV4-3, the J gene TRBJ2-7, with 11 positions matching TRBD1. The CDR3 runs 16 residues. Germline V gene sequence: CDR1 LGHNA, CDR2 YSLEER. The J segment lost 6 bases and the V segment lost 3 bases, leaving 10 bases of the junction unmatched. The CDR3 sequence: CASSHGQGASPGEQYF. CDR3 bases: TGCGCCAGCAGCCATGGACAGGGGGCCTCTCCTGGCGAGCAGTACTTC.

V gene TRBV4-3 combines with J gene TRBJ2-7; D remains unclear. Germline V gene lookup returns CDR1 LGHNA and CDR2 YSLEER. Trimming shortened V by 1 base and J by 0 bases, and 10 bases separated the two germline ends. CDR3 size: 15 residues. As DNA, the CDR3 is TGCGCCAGCAGCCAAGGTGTAAGCCGCTCCTACGAGCAGTACTTC. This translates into CASSQGVSRSYEQYF.

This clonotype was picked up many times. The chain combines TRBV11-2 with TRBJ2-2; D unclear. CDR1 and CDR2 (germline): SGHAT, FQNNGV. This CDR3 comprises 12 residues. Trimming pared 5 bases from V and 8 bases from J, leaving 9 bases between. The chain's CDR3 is CASSTSRGELFF. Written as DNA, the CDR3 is TGTGCCAGCAGCACCTCAAGAGGGGAGCTGTTTTTT.

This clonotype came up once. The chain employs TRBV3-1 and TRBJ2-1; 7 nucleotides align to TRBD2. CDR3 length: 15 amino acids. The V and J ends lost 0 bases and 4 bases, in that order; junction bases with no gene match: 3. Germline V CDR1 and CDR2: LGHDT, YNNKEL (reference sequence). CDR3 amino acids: CASSQDIAGYNEQFF. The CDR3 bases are TGTGCCAGCAGCCAAGATATAGCGGGTTACAATGAGCAGTTCTTC.

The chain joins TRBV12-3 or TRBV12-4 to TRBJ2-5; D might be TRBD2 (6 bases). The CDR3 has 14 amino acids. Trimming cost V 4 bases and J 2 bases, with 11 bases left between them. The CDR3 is CASSYPGRQETQYF. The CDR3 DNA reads TGTGCCAGCAGTTACCCGGGGAGGCAAGAGACCCAGTACTTC.

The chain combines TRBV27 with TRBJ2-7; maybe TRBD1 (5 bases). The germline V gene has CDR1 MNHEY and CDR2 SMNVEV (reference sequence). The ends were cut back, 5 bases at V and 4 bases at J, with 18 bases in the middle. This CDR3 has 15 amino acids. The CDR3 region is CASSVRGRAVYEQYF. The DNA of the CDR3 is TGTGCCAGCAGTGTCCGCGGCAGGGCCGTGTACGAGCAGTACTTC.

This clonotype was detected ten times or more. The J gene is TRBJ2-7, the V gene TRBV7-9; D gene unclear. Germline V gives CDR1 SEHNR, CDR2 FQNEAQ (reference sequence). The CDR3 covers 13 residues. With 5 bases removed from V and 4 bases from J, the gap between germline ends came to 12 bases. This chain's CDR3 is CASSPPTRYEQYF. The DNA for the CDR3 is TGTGCCAGCAGCCCACCCACCAGGTACGAGCAGTACTTC. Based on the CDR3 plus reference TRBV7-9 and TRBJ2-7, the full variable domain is DTGVSQNPRHKITKRGQNVTFRCDPISEHNRLYWYRQTLGQGPEFLTYFQNEAQLEKSRLLSDRFSAERPKGSFSTLEIQRTEQGDSAMYLCASSPPTRYEQYFGPGTRLTVT.

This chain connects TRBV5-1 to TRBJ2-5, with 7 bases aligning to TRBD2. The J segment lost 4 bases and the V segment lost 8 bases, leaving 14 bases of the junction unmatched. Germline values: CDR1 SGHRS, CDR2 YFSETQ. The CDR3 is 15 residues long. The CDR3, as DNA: TGCGCCAGTGAACTCGAAGGACTAGTAGGAGAGACCCAGTACTTC. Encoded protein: CASELEGLVGETQYF.

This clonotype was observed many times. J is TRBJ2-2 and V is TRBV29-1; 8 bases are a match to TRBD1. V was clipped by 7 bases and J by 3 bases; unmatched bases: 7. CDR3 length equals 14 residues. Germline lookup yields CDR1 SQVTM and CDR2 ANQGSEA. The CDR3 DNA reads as TGCAGCGGGAGACAGGGGACGGACACCGGGGAGCTGTTTTTT. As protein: CSGRQGTDTGELFF.

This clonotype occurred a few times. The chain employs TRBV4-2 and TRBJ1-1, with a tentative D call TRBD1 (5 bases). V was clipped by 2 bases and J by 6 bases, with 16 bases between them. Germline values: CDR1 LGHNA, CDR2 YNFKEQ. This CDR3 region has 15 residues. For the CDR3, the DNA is TGTGCCAGCAGCCAAAATAGGGACTCCCTAGCTGAAGCTTTCTTT. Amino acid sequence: CASSQNRDSLAEAFF.

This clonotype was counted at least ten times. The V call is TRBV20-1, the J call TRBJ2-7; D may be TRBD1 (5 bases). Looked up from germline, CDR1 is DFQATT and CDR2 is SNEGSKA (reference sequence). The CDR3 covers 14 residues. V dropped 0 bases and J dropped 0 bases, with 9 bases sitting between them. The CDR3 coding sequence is TGCAGTGCTAGAGAGCACAGGATCTCCTACGAGCAGTACTTC. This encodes CSAREHRISYEQYF.

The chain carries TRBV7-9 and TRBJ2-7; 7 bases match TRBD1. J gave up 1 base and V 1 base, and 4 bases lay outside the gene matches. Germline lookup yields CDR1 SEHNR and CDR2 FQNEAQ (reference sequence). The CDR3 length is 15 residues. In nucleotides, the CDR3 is TGTGCCAGCAGCTTAGTGACAGGGTGGTCCTACGAGCAGTACTTC. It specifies CASSLVTGWSYEQYF.

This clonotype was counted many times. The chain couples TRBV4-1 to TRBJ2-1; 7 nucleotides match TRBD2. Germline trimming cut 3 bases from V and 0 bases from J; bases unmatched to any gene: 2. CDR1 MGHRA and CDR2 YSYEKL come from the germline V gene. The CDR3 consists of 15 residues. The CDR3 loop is CASSHLAGSYNEQFF. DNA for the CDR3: TGCGCCAGCAGCCATTTAGCGGGCTCCTACAATGAGCAGTTCTTC.

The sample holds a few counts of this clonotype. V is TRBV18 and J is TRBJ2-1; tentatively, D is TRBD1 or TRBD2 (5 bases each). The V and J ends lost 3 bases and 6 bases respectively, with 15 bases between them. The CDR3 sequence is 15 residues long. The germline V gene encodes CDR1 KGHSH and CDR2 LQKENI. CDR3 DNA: TGTGCCAGCTCACCTGAGGGCCCGAGGGGCAATGAGCAGTTCTTC. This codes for CASSPEGPRGNEQFF.

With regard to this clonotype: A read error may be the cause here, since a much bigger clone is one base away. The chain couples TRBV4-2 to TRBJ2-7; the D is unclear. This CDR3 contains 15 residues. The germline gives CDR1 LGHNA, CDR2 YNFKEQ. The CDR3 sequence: CASIQDILANYEQYF. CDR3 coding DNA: TGTGCCAGCATCCAAGATATTTTAGCCAACTACGAGCAGTACTTC.

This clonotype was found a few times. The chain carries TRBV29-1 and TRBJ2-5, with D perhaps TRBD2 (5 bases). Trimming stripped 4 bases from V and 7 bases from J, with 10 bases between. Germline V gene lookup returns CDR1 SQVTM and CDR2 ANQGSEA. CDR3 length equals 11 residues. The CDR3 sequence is CSVAREGTQYF. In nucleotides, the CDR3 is TGCAGCGTTGCTCGGGAAGGGACCCAGTACTTC.

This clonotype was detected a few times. The CDR3 protein is CASSYWNGRPFFHYNEQFF. DNA for the CDR3: TGTGCCAGCAGTTACTGGAACGGGCGCCCTTTCTTCCACTACAATGAGCAGTTCTTC. The chain joins TRBV6-2 or TRBV6-3 to TRBJ2-1; no reliable D call. CDR1 and CDR2 (germline): MNHEY, SVGEGT. The CDR3 sequence is 19 residues long. Between the trimmed V and J ends, which lost 1 base and 3 bases, there was a span of 22 bases.

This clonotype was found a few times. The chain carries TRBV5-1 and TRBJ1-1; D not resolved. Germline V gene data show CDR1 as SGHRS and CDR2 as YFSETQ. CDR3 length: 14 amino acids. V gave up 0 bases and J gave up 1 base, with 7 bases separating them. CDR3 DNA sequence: TGCGCCAGCAGCTTGGTAGGAGGGAACACTGAAGCTTTCTTT. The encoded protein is CASSLVGGNTEAFF.

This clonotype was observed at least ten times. The CDR3 loop reads CASSPMSNQPQHF. For the CDR3, the DNA is TGTGCCAGCAGTCCTATGAGCAATCAGCCCCAGCATTTT. This rearrangement joins TRBV12-3 or TRBV12-4 to TRBJ1-5; D is undetermined. With 5 bases removed from V and 1 base from J, the gap between germline ends came to 6 bases. The CDR3 loop spans 13 amino acids.

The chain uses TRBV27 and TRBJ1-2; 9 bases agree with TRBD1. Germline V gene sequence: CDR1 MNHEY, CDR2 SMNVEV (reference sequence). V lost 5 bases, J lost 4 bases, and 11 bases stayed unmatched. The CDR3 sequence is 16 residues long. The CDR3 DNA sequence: TGTGCCAGCAGTCAGCACCGGGACAGGGCGTCCTATGGCTACACCTTC. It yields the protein CASSQHRDRASYGYTF.

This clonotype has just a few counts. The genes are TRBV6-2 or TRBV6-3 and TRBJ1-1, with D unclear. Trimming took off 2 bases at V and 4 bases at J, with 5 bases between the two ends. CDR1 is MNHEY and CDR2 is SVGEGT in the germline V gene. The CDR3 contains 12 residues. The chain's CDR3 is CASSYLGTEAFF. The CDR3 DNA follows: TGTGCCAGCAGTTACCTGGGCACTGAAGCTTTCTTT.